This T cell receptor (beta chain) was captured in a study of blood T cell repertoires in COVID-19. In the study overall: The United States, Italy and Spain provided the acute and convalescent COVID-19 samples. The analysed material was cDNA or gDNA that came from T cells, B-cell-depleted T cells, or PBMCs.

Authors' analysis steps: Estimated nucleated cell counts came from reference gene primer amplification. The table came from immunoSEQ multiplex PCR; TCRdb's copy has only in-frame clones and leaves some out. V, J and clone size are those of that table, while D and trimming were read from the DNA. There are roughly 130,000 clones in the sample; about four fifths occur only once, and over 15% lies in the top ten. The CDR3 is 15 residues long. With 5 bases removed from V and 0 bases from J, the gap between germline ends came to 8 bases. Germline V gene sequence: CDR1 LNHDA, CDR2 SQIVND (reference sequence).

The TCR was taken from a woman aged 45-59 years with acute or convalescent COVID-19. Sample: peripheral blood. The V and J genes are TRBV19 and TRBJ1-6; D is undetermined. The CDR3: CASSVGGSYNSPLHF. CDR3 DNA sequence: TGTGCCAGTAGTGTCGGAGGCTCCTATAATTCACCCCTCCACTTT.